A single sample gave rise to the 31 T cell receptor beta chains below, sequenced in a study of T-cell reconstitution after alpha-beta-depleted transplantation in children. Library preparation (for TCRbeta) was performed with unique molecular identifiers. TCRdb reprocessed the PCR reads via MiXCR and lists one record per CDR3 protein. This sample has some 600,000 distinct CDR3 sequences; roughly 15% occur once, and the top ten carry about 1.1%. The starting material was PBMCs from the stem cell graft donor, obtained from the stem cell graft. The origin of the receptors is a human donor who donated a stem cell graft to a child with acute myeloid leukemia.

The chain employs TRBV7-9 and TRBJ1-1, with TRBD1 as a possible D gene (6 bases). V gave up 5 bases and J gave up 5 bases, with 12 bases separating them. The CDR3 is 13 residues long. Germline-derived CDR1 and CDR2 are SEHNR and FQNEAQ (reference sequence). DNA for the CDR3: TGTGCCAGCAGCGCAGGGGAGCGGACTGAAGCTTTCTTT. Its protein product is CASSAGERTEAFF.

This clonotype was seen more than once but under ten times. The CDR3 region has the DNA TGTGCCAGCAGTTACTCCCCTGAGGCAGGGGGCAAAAACATTCAGTACTTC. It encodes CASSYSPEAGGKNIQYF. J is TRBJ2-4 and V is TRBV6-5; 7 nucleotides align to TRBD1. This CDR3 has 17 residues. Germline lookup yields CDR1 MNHEY and CDR2 SVGAGI. Trimming took 0 bases from V and 3 from J; bases not matched to a gene: 8.

This clonotype was recorded a few times. V is TRBV6-1 and J is TRBJ1-1; possibly TRBD1 for D (5 bases). The CDR3 is made up of 16 amino acids. In germline, CDR1 is MNHNS, CDR2 SASEGT. V was clipped by 4 bases and J by 6 bases, with 21 bases between them. Here the CDR3 reads CASSGGWMRGGAEAFF. The CDR3 DNA follows: TGTGCCAGCAGTGGTGGATGGATGAGGGGAGGCGCTGAAGCTTTCTTT.

V is TRBV12-3 or TRBV12-4 and J is TRBJ2-3; D unresolved. This CDR3 is built from 13 residues. V gave up 2 bases and J gave up 2 bases, with 5 bases separating them. In DNA, the CDR3 is TGTGCCAGCAGTTTAATCCCCACAGATACGCAGTATTTT. Its protein product is CASSLIPTDTQYF.

The V call is TRBV20-1, the J call TRBJ1-1; D is ambiguous. This CDR3 has 13 amino acids. CDR1 is DFQATT, CDR2 SNEGSKA, per germline (reference sequence). CDR3: CTASYQLNTEAFF. The DNA of the CDR3 is TGCACCGCCTCATACCAACTGAACACTGAAGCTTTCTTT.

This clonotype was recorded many times. The chain recombines TRBV20-1 with TRBJ1-4, with D possibly matching TRBD1 (5 bases). The CDR3 loop spans 15 amino acids. CDR1 and CDR2 from the germline V gene are DFQATT and SNEGSKA (reference sequence). Trimming cost V 2 bases and J 0 bases, with 10 bases left between them. CDR3 sequence (DNA): TGCAGTGCTAGATCCAGACAGACAACTAATGAAAAACTGTTTTTT. Translation: CSARSRQTTNEKLFF.

This rearrangement joins TRBV3-1 to TRBJ1-5, with D perhaps TRBD1 (6 bases). Germline lookup yields CDR1 LGHDT and CDR2 YNNKEL (reference sequence). Trimming removed 10 bases at V and 7 bases at J, with 32 bases between. CDR3 size: 18 residues. CDR3: CAICLRLDGQKAYQPQHF. In nucleotides, the CDR3 is TGTGCCATCTGTTTACGGTTGGACGGACAGAAGGCCTACCAGCCCCAGCATTTT.

This clonotype was counted between two and nine times. The J gene is TRBJ1-4, the V gene TRBV7-2; D perhaps matches TRBD1 (6 bases). The CDR3 runs to 15 residues. The V gene lost 2 bases and the J gene lost 3 bases, with 10 bases spanning the gap. Germline CDR1 reads SGHTA; CDR2 reads FQGNSA. The CDR3 loop is CASSLTQGPNEKLFF. Written as DNA, the CDR3 is TGTGCCAGCAGCTTAACTCAGGGGCCTAATGAAAAACTGTTTTTT. The whole variable domain, remainder taken from reference TRBV7-2 and TRBJ1-4, is GAGVSQSPSNKVTEKGKDVELRCDPISGHTALYWYRQSLGQGLEFLIYFQGNSAPDKSGLPSDRFSAERTGGSVSTLTIQRTQQEDSAVYLCASSLTQGPNEKLFFGSGTQLSVL.

The CDR3, as DNA: TGCAGTGCTCTAGATCCCGGGACAGTCTACAATGAGCAGTTCTTC. Translation gives CSALDPGTVYNEQFF. The rearrangement joins TRBV20-1 to TRBJ2-1, with 7 nucleotides matching TRBD1. This CDR3 has 15 residues. Germline V gene lookup returns CDR1 DFQATT and CDR2 SNEGSKA (reference sequence). The V and J ends lost 5 bases and 3 bases, in that order; junction bases with no gene match: 10.

The V gene is TRBV28, the J gene TRBJ2-2; 9 positions agree with TRBD1. V dropped 6 bases and J dropped 6; count of bases not matched to a gene: 8. This CDR3 contains 15 residues. Germline V gene data show CDR1 as MDHEN and CDR2 as SYDVKM. The CDR3, as DNA: TGTGCCAGCAGAACCCGGACAGGGGTGGCCGGGGAGCTGTTTTTT. It translates to CASRTRTGVAGELFF.

The V gene is TRBV12-3 or TRBV12-4, the J gene TRBJ1-4; D unclear. The CDR3 covers 12 residues. V lost 1 base and J 8 bases, leaving 5 bases between the germline ends. The CDR3 loop reads CASSLVPEKLFF. The CDR3 nucleotides read TGTGCCAGCAGTTTAGTACCCGAAAAACTGTTTTTT.

In this sample, this clonotype turned up many times. The rearrangement joins TRBV20-1 to TRBJ1-5; 7 bases map to TRBD1. The ends lost 4 bases at V and 4 bases at J; junction bases unmatched: 7. The CDR3 is 14 amino acids. Germline lookup yields CDR1 DFQATT and CDR2 SNEGSKA (reference sequence). The CDR3 nucleotides read TGCAGTGCTACTGAAACAGGGGAGAATCAGCCCCAGCATTTT. Its protein product is CSATETGENQPQHF.

The V gene is TRBV28, the J gene TRBJ1-5; D is ambiguous. Deletions cut 3 bases from V and 4 bases from J, with 19 bases between. The CDR3 covers 17 residues. The V gene's germline CDR1 is MDHEN and CDR2 SYDVKM. For the CDR3, the DNA is TGTGCCAGCAGTTTTGGTGAGGAAACTTCCCTAAATCAGCCCCAGCATTTT. It encodes CASSFGEETSLNQPQHF.

This clonotype has at least ten counts. The chain has TRBV20-1 and TRBJ1-5, with D unresolved. V dropped 6 bases and J dropped 6 bases, with 15 bases sitting between them. The CDR3 length is 13 residues. Germline V lookup: CDR1 DFQATT, CDR2 SNEGSKA (reference sequence). The CDR3 region has the DNA TGCAGTGCCGGACGGGAGGCGGGTCAGCCCCAGCATTTT. Its protein product is CSAGREAGQPQHF.

This clonotype was recorded at least ten times. The gene calls are TRBV29-1 and TRBJ1-1; 7 nucleotides line up with TRBD1. Germline CDR1 SQVTM, CDR2 ANQGSEA. The V segment lost 3 bases and the J segment 6 bases; nucleotides outside the gene matches: 4. This CDR3 comprises 12 residues. For the CDR3, the DNA is TGCAGCGTTGAGAACAGGGGAGCTGAAGCTTTCTTT. Protein sequence: CSVENRGAEAFF.

This clonotype was recorded a few times. V is TRBV12-3 or TRBV12-4 and J is TRBJ2-5, with D tentatively TRBD2 (6 bases). Trimming cost V 5 bases and J 4 bases, with 23 bases left between them. The CDR3 length is 17 residues. CDR3 amino acids: CASSPMNVLAEGETQYF. The CDR3 DNA is TGTGCCAGCAGTCCCATGAATGTACTAGCCGAGGGAGAGACCCAGTACTTC.

This clonotype was counted at least ten times. The CDR3 nucleotides are TGTGCCAGCAGTCCGTCGAGTAGCGGGGGCTATGAGCAGTTCTTC. Its translation: CASSPSSSGGYEQFF. The chain joins TRBV6-5 to TRBJ2-1, with TRBD2 identical over 9 bases. Germline V gene data show CDR1 as MNHEY and CDR2 as SVGAGI. The CDR3 contains 15 residues. V lost 5 bases, J lost 8 bases, and 10 bases stayed unmatched.

This clonotype was detected ten times or more. V and J are TRBV20-1 and TRBJ2-3; D call uncertain. This CDR3 has 12 amino acids. With 5 bases removed from V and 6 bases from J, the gap between germline ends came to 12 bases. Germline values: CDR1 DFQATT, CDR2 SNEGSKA (reference sequence). CDR3 residues: CSAPSALDTQYF. CDR3 in DNA: TGCAGTGCTCCCAGTGCGTTGGATACGCAGTATTTT.

This clonotype was detected ten times or more. The chain couples TRBV29-1 to TRBJ2-7, with 7 bases identical to TRBD1. Germline CDR1 SQVTM, CDR2 ANQGSEA. With 5 bases clipped from V and 3 bases from J, the junction kept 7 bases outside the gene matches. This CDR3 is built from 13 residues. As DNA, the CDR3 is TGCAGCGTTACCCTCCAGGGGGTCTACGAGCAGTACGTC. Translated: CSVTLQGVYEQYV.

CDR3 sequence reads: CASSLAVPGQGTDTQYF. Here the CDR3 DNA reads TGTGCCAGCAGCTTAGCAGTTCCGGGACAGGGCACAGATACGCAGTATTTT. The genes are TRBV7-2 and TRBJ2-3; 8 nucleotides line up with TRBD1. CDR3 length: 17 amino acids. The germline gives CDR1 SGHTA, CDR2 FQGNSA. V was pared by 0 bases and J by 1 base, with 6 bases of the junction left unmatched.

This rearrangement joins TRBV12-3 or TRBV12-4 to TRBJ1-1, with D unclear. Trimming cost V 7 bases and J 1 base, with 4 bases left between them. This CDR3 contains 11 residues. CDR3 sequence (DNA): TGTGCCAGCAAGCAGAACACTGAAGCTTTCTTT. Amino acids: CASKQNTEAFF.

This clonotype was observed many times. The CDR3 DNA reads as TGCAGTGCTCCCCGGACCACCACCTCCTACAATGAGCAGTTCTTC. As protein: CSAPRTTTSYNEQFF. This chain uses TRBV20-1 with TRBJ2-1; D unclear. Germline V gives CDR1 DFQATT, CDR2 SNEGSKA (reference sequence). This CDR3 contains 15 residues. V was clipped by 5 bases and J by 0 bases, with 14 bases between them.

This clonotype has only a few counts. The chain recombines TRBV4-3 with TRBJ2-7, with 9 bases lining up with TRBD1. Germline values: CDR1 LGHNA, CDR2 YSLEER. The ends lost 2 bases at V and 4 bases at J; junction bases unmatched: 6. CDR3 length: 15 residues. As DNA, the CDR3 is TGCGCCAGCAGCCAAAAGACAGGGGGTTCGTACGAGCAGTACTTC. Protein product: CASSQKTGGSYEQYF.

This clonotype was detected many times. This chain connects TRBV7-2 to TRBJ2-7; TRBD2 might be the D (6 bases). The CDR3 runs to 17 residues. Trimming left V 0 bases short and J 3 bases short, with 18 bases between. The germline V gene encodes CDR1 SGHTA and CDR2 FQGNSA. The DNA of the CDR3 is TGTGCCAGCAGCTTAGCACCGGGAGTCGGGGCCGGCTACGAGCAGTACTTC. Its translation is CASSLAPGVGAGYEQYF.

The sample holds many counts of this clonotype. The J gene is TRBJ1-3, the V gene TRBV12-3 or TRBV12-4, with 7 nucleotides matching TRBD1. The CDR3 is 13 residues long. J was trimmed by 2 bases and V by 6 bases; bases with no gene match: 1. CDR3 sequence reads: CASSDRAGNTIYF. CDR3 DNA sequence: TGTGCCAGCAGCGACAGGGCTGGAAACACCATATATTTT.

This clonotype showed up just a few times. The chain recombines TRBV5-1 with TRBJ1-3, with D perhaps matching TRBD1 (6 bases). The germline V gene has CDR1 SGHRS and CDR2 YFSETQ. The length of the CDR3 is 14 residues. V was pared by 2 bases and J by 3 bases, with 9 bases between. CDR3 DNA: TGCGCCAGCAGCTTAAAGGGGGATGGAAACACCATATATTTT. Protein: CASSLKGDGNTIYF.

This clonotype was observed a few times. The J gene is TRBJ1-1, the V gene TRBV15; 9 positions match TRBD1. The germline V gene encodes CDR1 LNHNV and CDR2 YYDKDF (reference sequence). The CDR3 spans 15 residues. V lost 3 bases, J lost 8 bases, and 10 bases stayed unmatched. The CDR3 nucleotides are TGTGCCACCAGCAGCTTCCCGGGACAGGGCAAAGAAGCTTTCTTT. Amino acid sequence: CATSSFPGQGKEAFF.

This clonotype was detected many times. The genes are TRBV7-9 and TRBJ1-1; D might be TRBD1 (6 bases). CDR1 SEHNR and CDR2 FQNEAQ come from the germline V gene (reference sequence). The CDR3 loop spans 10 amino acids. Trimming removed 11 bases at V and 3 bases at J, with 7 bases between. The CDR3 DNA follows: TGTGCCGGGGGCGACACTGAAGCTTTCTTT. It specifies CAGGDTEAFF.

The chain has TRBV6-5 and TRBJ1-5, with 10 bases lining up with TRBD1. Germline CDR1 and CDR2: MNHEY and SVGAGI. CDR3 length: 16 amino acids. V was pared by 0 bases and J by 8 bases, with 7 bases of the junction left unmatched. The CDR3: CASSYSSGTGVKPQHF. CDR3 nucleotides: TGTGCCAGCAGTTACTCCTCGGGGACAGGGGTAAAGCCCCAGCATTTT.

This clonotype was observed at least ten times. V is TRBV20-1 and J is TRBJ2-1, with TRBD2 matching over 7 bases. The ends lost 6 bases at V and 8 bases at J; junction bases unmatched: 13. The germline V gene encodes CDR1 DFQATT and CDR2 SNEGSKA (reference sequence). This CDR3 spans 14 amino acids. The chain's CDR3 is CSAGRTRGFHEQFF. In DNA, the CDR3 is TGCAGTGCAGGTCGGACTAGAGGCTTCCATGAGCAGTTCTTC.

The rearrangement links TRBV7-2 to TRBJ2-1, with D possibly TRBD1 on 7 matching bases. Germline lookup yields CDR1 SGHTA and CDR2 FQGNSA. The CDR3 runs 17 residues. Trimming cost V 2 bases and J 4 bases, with 18 bases left between them. The CDR3, as DNA: TGTGCCAGCAGCTTAATCCCGGAGGGGGCAAGGTACAATGAGCAGTTCTTC. It is translated as CASSLIPEGARYNEQFF.